These T cell receptor beta chains were read from a single sample in a study of cytomegalovirus exposure and HLA in healthy donors. Some clones are missing from TCRdb's copy, which holds only in-frame ones; the method was immunoSEQ multiplex PCR. This sample has tens of thousands of clones; around 76% occur once, and the top ten carry 8.4%. Source material: PBMCs. These receptor sequences come from a woman in her 30s in good health and CMV-seropositive. Both conserved end residues are part of each CDR3.

V gene,CDR3 length,CDR3 protein
TRBV30,12,CAWSPTGDKLFF
TRBV6-6,14,CASSSFAGEWIQYF
TRBV7-3,15,CASSQPGLADNEQFF
TRBV18,15,CASSPRAGFNYGYTF
TRBV5-1,16,CASSPGQGVGTGELFF
TRBV15,15,CATSVLDSYNSPLHF
TRBV5-1,16,CASSLSSGTVNSPLHF
TRBV5-4,13,CASSTPLTDTQYF
TRBV4-2,16,CASSQDQGSGGSEQYF
TRBV5-4,16,CASSFLGDRSTDTQYF
TRBV7-3,17,CASSPRGPDRDGETQYF
TRBV28,14,CASAAPDTAREAFF
TRBV27,14,CASYLQPGGNEQFF
TRBV5-6,16,CASSLGGQELNYGYTF
TRBV18,19,CASSPMASGGRANTGELFF
TRBV2,15,CASRADLEVTGELFF
TRBV5-1,13,CASSFDEEGGYTF